Listed here are 12 T cell receptor beta chains from one sample, sequenced in a study of cytomegalovirus exposure and HLA in healthy donors. Profiled with immunoSEQ multiplex PCR; TCRdb holds only in-frame clones, not every one. The data contain around 140,000 clones, about 94% of them singletons. The sequenced sample was PBMCs. The receptors derive from a man aged 18 to 30 in good health and CMV-seropositive.

J is TRBJ2-5 and V is TRBV6-1, with a possible D match to TRBD2 (5 bases). Germline CDR1 and CDR2: MNHNS and SASEGT. Trimming removed 11 bases at V and 2 bases at J, with 15 bases between. This CDR3 has 13 amino acids. CDR3 DNA sequence: TGTGCCTCCGTTCAGCGGCTACAAGAGACCCAGTACTTC. As protein: CASVQRLQETQYF.

The chain joins TRBV27 to TRBJ2-1; 7 positions match TRBD2. With 5 bases clipped from V and 4 bases from J, the junction kept 14 bases outside the gene matches. The length of the CDR3 is 17 residues. Germline V gene lookup returns CDR1 MNHEY and CDR2 SMNVEV (reference sequence). The CDR3 DNA is TGTGCCAGCAGTCCCTCGAGCGGGACCAGAATTTACAATGAGCAGTTCTTC. Protein: CASSPSSGTRIYNEQFF.

As DNA, the CDR3 is TGTGCCACCAGCACGCGACAGGGTCTGGACGAGCAGTACTTC. It is translated as CATSTRQGLDEQYF. The chain links TRBV15 to TRBJ2-7, with TRBD1 matching 7 bases. The CDR3 loop spans 14 amino acids. CDR1 and CDR2 (germline): LNHNV, YYDKDF (reference sequence). J was trimmed by 5 bases and V by 4 bases; bases with no gene match: 8.

This chain links TRBV4-1 with TRBJ1-6; 9 nucleotides match TRBD1. CDR1 is MGHRA, CDR2 YSYEKL, per germline. CDR3 length: 16 amino acids. Trimming at V came to 0 bases and at J to 10 bases, leaving 7 bases not matched to a gene. This CDR3 is CASSQDKGQGESPLHF. CDR3 nucleotide sequence: TGCGCCAGCAGCCAAGATAAGGGACAGGGTGAATCACCCCTCCACTTT.

This chain joins TRBV5-4 and TRBJ2-6; D unresolved. Trimming took off 7 bases at V and 10 bases at J, with 9 bases between the two ends. The germline V gene has CDR1 SGHNT and CDR2 YYREEE (reference sequence). The CDR3 contains 11 residues. The DNA for the CDR3 is TGTGCCAGCCTAATAAGAAACGTCCTGACTTTC. It yields the protein CASLIRNVLTF.

The V and J genes are TRBV5-4 and TRBJ2-1; 7 bases fit TRBD2. CDR3 length: 14 residues. V was clipped by 2 bases and J by 4 bases; unmatched bases: 3. Germline CDR1 SGHNT, CDR2 YYREEE (reference sequence). The CDR3 is CASSFRTRYNEQFF. The CDR3, as DNA: TGTGCCAGCAGCTTCCGGACTAGATACAATGAGCAGTTCTTC.

The chain has TRBV18 and TRBJ1-4; 8 bases map to TRBD1. The V segment lost 3 bases and the J segment 7 bases; nucleotides outside the gene matches: 1. The CDR3 spans 13 residues. Germline values: CDR1 KGHSH, CDR2 LQKENI. The CDR3 reads CASSPDRGEKLFF. CDR3 in DNA: TGTGCCAGCTCACCTGACAGGGGTGAAAAACTGTTTTTT.

The chain is built from TRBV9 and TRBJ2-7; 9 nucleotides align to TRBD1. Germline CDR1 SGDLS, CDR2 YYNGEE. V lost 3 bases and J lost 5; bases outside the gene matches: 0. This CDR3 has 12 residues. CDR3 nucleotides: TGTGCCAGCAGCGGGGACAGGGACGAGCAGTACTTC. It translates to CASSGDRDEQYF.

The chain links TRBV28 to TRBJ1-1; 9 bases line up with TRBD1. The CDR3 totals 15 residues. Germline CDR1 reads MDHEN; CDR2 reads SYDVKM. J was trimmed by 6 bases and V by 5 bases; bases with no gene match: 10. The CDR3 is CASSRIGQGQAEAFF. The CDR3 nucleotides are TGTGCCAGCAGTCGAATAGGACAGGGGCAGGCTGAAGCTTTCTTT. The whole variable domain, remainder taken from reference TRBV28 and TRBJ1-1, is DVKVTQSSRYLVKRTGEKVFLECVQDMDHENMFWYRQDPGLGLRLIYFSYDVKMKEKGDIPEGYSVSREKKERFSLILESASTNQTSMYLCASSRIGQGQAEAFFGQGTRLTVV.

This chain links TRBV7-9 with TRBJ1-1; perhaps TRBD1 as D (6 bases). CDR3 length equals 12 residues. CDR1 and CDR2 (germline): SEHNR, FQNEAQ (reference sequence). Trimming took 5 bases from V and 7 from J, leaving 11 bases between them. In DNA, the CDR3 is TGTGCCAGCAGCCTCTTGGACAGTGAAGCTTTCTTT. It specifies CASSLLDSEAFF.

The rearrangement links TRBV27 to TRBJ2-3, with 7 positions matching TRBD2. V trimming: 6 bases; J trimming: 2 bases; junction bases outside the gene matches: 11. The CDR3 contains 16 residues. CDR1 and CDR2 (germline): MNHEY, SMNVEV (reference sequence). The CDR3 region is CASSRPRAGDTDTQYF. The CDR3 DNA reads TGTGCCAGCAGCCGACCCCGGGCGGGAGACACAGATACGCAGTATTTT.

The chain has TRBV28 and TRBJ1-4; D unclear. Germline V gives CDR1 MDHEN, CDR2 SYDVKM. The CDR3 has 13 residues. Trimming took 6 bases from V and 4 from J, leaving 9 bases between them. Here the CDR3 reads CASRRAGNEKLFF. The CDR3 DNA sequence: TGTGCCAGCAGGAGGGCGGGTAATGAAAAACTGTTTTTT.